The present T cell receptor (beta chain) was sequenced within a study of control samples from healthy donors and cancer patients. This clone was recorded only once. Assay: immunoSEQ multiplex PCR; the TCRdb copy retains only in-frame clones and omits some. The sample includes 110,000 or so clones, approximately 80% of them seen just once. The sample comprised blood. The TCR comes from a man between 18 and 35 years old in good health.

CDR3 DNA: TGTGCCAGCAGTTTATCGGCCCTAGGGTCGAGGGGAGGTGGAAACACCATATATTTT. Translating it yields CASSLSALGSRGGGNTIYF. This chain links TRBV27 with TRBJ1-3; possibly TRBD1 for D (5 bases). This CDR3 spans 19 amino acids. Deletions cut 0 bases from V and 3 bases from J, with 21 bases between. Germline CDR1 reads MNHEY; CDR2 reads SMNVEV (reference sequence).